The T cell receptor beta chain described here comes from a study of cytomegalovirus exposure and HLA in healthy donors. The PCR employed 60 Vbeta primers together with 13 Jbeta primers. TCRdb's copy holds only in-frame clones and misses some; the assay was immunoSEQ multiplex PCR. The sample records around 190,000 clones, roughly 82% being singletons. The germline V gene has CDR1 SGHTS and CDR2 YDEGEE. This CDR3 spans 16 amino acids. The V gene lost 4 bases and the J gene lost 3 bases, with 16 bases spanning the gap. The sequence was collected from a woman in her 50s in good health and CMV-seronegative. This chain connects TRBV5-8 to TRBJ1-4, with D tentatively TRBD1 (5 bases). The material sequenced was PBMCs. The DNA of the CDR3 is TGTGCCAGCAGCAGCGGGACGGGACCCTCTAATGAAAAACTGTTTTTT. Its protein is CASSSGTGPSNEKLFF.